This T cell receptor (beta chain) was observed in a study of blood T cells in healthy people across ages. This clonotype came up a few times. Primed by a sample-barcoded 5' primer and a J-beta primer mix, a second PCR proceeded for about 7 to 12 cycles. TCRdb reprocessed the 5' RACE reads with MiXCR, giving one entry per CDR3 protein. The top ten hold 20% to 25% of the sample, which has 1.8 million or so distinct CDR3 sequences, roughly two fifths seen once. Deletions cut 6 bases from V and 2 bases from J, with 15 bases between. Germline loops: CDR1 DFQATT, CDR2 SNEGSKA (reference sequence). This CDR3 region has 14 residues.

The sample consisted of blood. The J gene is TRBJ2-3, the V gene TRBV20-1; D is unclear. This TCR was recovered from a human donor in good health. CDR3 in amino acids: CSASRPDNTDTQYF. The CDR3 nucleotides are TGCAGTGCAAGTAGGCCAGACAACACAGATACGCAGTATTTT.